This entry concerns a single T cell receptor beta chain. Its antigen remains unidentified. The PCR had 60 Vbeta and 13 Jbeta primers. Assay used: immunoSEQ multiplex PCR; TCRdb lists only in-frame clones, some missing. Here the sample spans about 160,000 clones, about 80% being singletons. The record originates from a study of cytomegalovirus exposure and HLA in healthy donors. For the study at large: Early on, a data release was issued that held some 91 million unique TCRs from HLA-typed donors.

V dropped 0 bases and J dropped 6; count of bases not matched to a gene: 5. Germline V gene sequence: CDR1 GTSNPN, CDR2 SVGIG (reference sequence). CDR3 length: 15 residues. Study-level findings and limits: The study listed approximately 160 cytomegalovirus-associated TCR beta chains. Most TCR beta V segments were productive about 90% or about 30% of the time in an earlier analysis.

The receptor was derived from a woman aged 45-60 years in good health and CMV-seronegative. Sequencing input: PBMCs. The J gene is TRBJ1-4, the V gene TRBV30; TRBD1 matches 9 bases. The CDR3: CAWSVMGQGDEKLFF. CDR3 in DNA: TGTGCCTGGAGTGTAATGGGACAGGGAGATGAAAAACTGTTTTTT. Drawing the rest from reference TRBV30 and TRBJ1-4, the complete variable domain is SQTIHQWPATLVQPVGSPLSLECTVEGTSNPNLYWYRQAAGRGLQLLFYSVGIGQISSEVPQNLSASRPQDRQFILSSKKLLLSDSGFYLCAWSVMGQGDEKLFFGSGTQLSVL.